Reported below is one T cell receptor beta chain. The table lists this clonotype with a few counts. The clone's antigen remains unknown. Within one base of it there is no much larger clone, and no base qualities were kept. V is clipped by 3 bases and J by 0 bases, and the sequence between their germline boundaries is 8 bases long. CDR1 and CDR2, per the germline V gene, are SGHTA and FQGTGA. From its cysteine to its phenylalanine, the CDR3 spans 15 amino acids. Kept here is only the CDR3 DNA, which spans 45 bases and is read in frame from base 1. The sample was run on an Illumina NovaSeq 6000. TCRalpha and TCRbeta cDNA libraries were constructed by 5'RACE with constant-segment primers, with sample barcodes and unique molecular identifiers being introduced. Trizol reagent was used to extract RNA from every sample. Libraries were amplified in two PCR steps, with a second sample barcode and Illumina TruSeq adapters added in the second step. Sequencing of the libraries was done on an Illumina NovaSeq, producing 2 x 150 bp paired-end reads. The paper's data handling went like this. Demultiplexing of reads and collapsing into UMI-guided consensus sequences were performed with migec v1.2.7. Using mixcr v2.1.11, UMI consensuses were aligned to TRA and TRB V and J templates and then assembled into clonotypes. Clonotypes were classified as expanded or contracted when called significant by both edgeR and NoisET, with noise models trained on biological replicates. edgeR calls used a false discovery rate-adjusted p below 0.01 and a log2 fold-change threshold of 1. PCA with hierarchical clustering of max-normalized trajectories of the 1000 most abundant clonotypes was used as exploratory dynamics analysis. Separately sequenced CD4+ and CD8+ repertoires were used to assign the CD4 or CD8 phenotype of responding clones. TCRdb reprocessing: public reads trimmed at Q25 with fastp, clones called with MiXCR, in-frame beta chains kept. When rows share a CDR3 protein, they turn into one entry using the most common DNA and genes. These V and J calls are TCRdb output, not the study's own analysis. This sample holds some 180,000 distinct CDR3 sequences; under 20% were observed only once. The ten largest make up around 3.9% of the sample.

The data were obtained in a study of T-cell memory formation after mild COVID-19 (dated by TCRdb to about 2021). Regarding the study in general: Most TCR sequence clusters were specific to one of the two donors. Longitudinal TCRalpha and TCRbeta repertoire sequencing tracked T-cell clones expanding and contracting after mild COVID-19 in a couple of donors. The cohort comprised two young, previously healthy adult volunteers, one female and one male.

Ficoll-Paque density gradient centrifugation was the method used to isolate PBMCs. General conclusions and limits of the study: Only a couple of mild cases were covered by the study, and larger cohorts that include severe cases with pre-infection samples were considered necessary. Clones that contracted from day 15 to 85 showed balanced CD4/CD8 phenotypes, whereas a second wave of clones that expanded from day 15 to 37 leaned towards CD4+. Contracting CD4+ clones turned up mainly in the CM and EM memory subsets, whereas EMRA was where CD8+ clones were enriched. The second-wave clones that peaked on day 37 were not confirmed to be SARS-CoV-2 specific. Some responding clones were detected in pre-infection memory, suggesting pre-existing cross-reactive memory T cells joined the SARS-CoV-2 response.

Rearrangement joined TRBV7-3 to TRBJ2-2, with an unclear D gene assignment. The TCR sequence derives from a man younger than 35 who had mild COVID-19 (a few samples of this study predate the infection). The sample titles of this study are shuffled in the database, so cell type and time point are left out; the donor was told from shared clones. Material for sequencing was PBMCs or a T cell subset sorted from them (not recorded which). The DNA sequence is given as TGTGCCAGCAGCTTGTCCTACGCGAACACCGGGGAGCTGTTTTTT. Its amino acids are CASSLSYANTGELFF.